This entry is about one TCR beta chain. In the source study's methods: The assay estimated nucleated cells by amplifying reference gene primers. Profiled with immunoSEQ multiplex PCR; TCRdb holds only in-frame clones, not every one. That table is the source of V, J and clone size, and D and trimming were worked out from the DNA. The data show fewer than 90,000 clones, around 89% seen once. This sample was included in a study of blood T cell repertoires in COVID-19. Across the study: COVID-19 samples, acute and convalescent, were from the United States, Italy and Spain. The analysed material was cDNA or gDNA that came from T cells, B-cell-depleted T cells, or PBMCs.

V lost 4 bases, J lost 6 bases, and 17 bases lay in between. CDR3 size: 14 residues. From germline, CDR1 is SGHRS and CDR2 YFSETQ. The sequencing sample was made of peripheral blood. The chain employs TRBV5-1 and TRBJ2-7; TRBD2 might be the D (6 bases). The TCR was taken from a human donor in a cohort sampled during active COVID-19. For the CDR3, the DNA is TGCGCCAGCAGCCTGCGCGGCGGGGCTTCCGAGCAGTACTTC. Amino acids: CASSLRGGASEQYF.